The 18 T cell receptor beta chains presented below share a single source sample, sequenced in a study of glioma-infiltrating T cells. Using RNA template, CDR3s of TCR alpha and beta were amplified with iRepertoire arm-PCR. TCRdb recomputed calls from the multiplex PCR reads with MiXCR, one row per CDR3 protein. The sample records 9,500 to 15,000 distinct CDR3 sequences, around a quarter being singletons. Sequenced: glioma tissue, nonneoplastic brain tissue, or PBMCs (not recorded which). All receptors derive from a human donor with low-grade glioma or glioblastoma, undergoing nonglioma brain surgery, or in good health (not recorded which).

This clonotype showed up many times. The genes are TRBV7-9 and TRBJ1-1, with D unclear. Trimming cost V 1 base and J 5 bases, with 5 bases left between them. Per germline, CDR1 SEHNR and CDR2 FQNEAQ (reference sequence). This CDR3 is 12 amino acids long. CDR3 sequence: CASSLGKTEAFF. The CDR3 nucleotides read TGTGCCAGCAGCTTAGGAAAGACTGAAGCTTTCTTT.

The chain has TRBV20-1 and TRBJ2-7; tentative D call: TRBD1 (8 bases). The CDR3 is made up of 17 amino acids. The germline V gene encodes CDR1 DFQATT and CDR2 SNEGSKA (reference sequence). The V gene lost 4 bases and the J gene lost 3 bases, with 25 bases spanning the gap. The chain's CDR3 is CSATGGHLAGGNYEQYF. CDR3 bases: TGCAGTGCTACGGGGGGCCATCTGGCAGGGGGCAACTACGAGCAGTACTTC.

The J gene is TRBJ2-3, the V gene TRBV5-4; 12 nucleotides align to TRBD2. CDR1 and CDR2 from the germline V gene are SGHNT and YYREEE (reference sequence). Losses at the gene ends were 4 bases for V and 3 bases for J; bases not matched to a gene: 6. The CDR3 length is 16 residues. The CDR3 nucleotides are TGTGCCAGCAGCCTCCTAGCGGGAGGGCCGACAGATACGCAGTATTTT. Amino acids: CASSLLAGGPTDTQYF.

This clonotype was counted only a few times. The chain combines TRBV29-1 with TRBJ2-7, with D possibly being TRBD1 (6 bases). Germline V gene sequence: CDR1 SQVTM, CDR2 ANQGSEA. This CDR3 spans 13 amino acids. Trimming shortened V by 7 bases and J by 0 bases, and 13 bases separated the two germline ends. As DNA, the CDR3 is TGCAGCGCCACTGGACAGAACTCCTACGAGCAGTACTTC. Protein sequence: CSATGQNSYEQYF.

This clonotype is medium-sized (0.01 to 0.1%). This sequence joins TRBV27 and TRBJ2-5; TRBD2 is a possible D gene (6 bases). The germline gives CDR1 MNHEY, CDR2 SMNVEV (reference sequence). Trimming stripped 1 base from V and 1 base from J, with 10 bases between. The CDR3 runs to 15 residues. As DNA, the CDR3 is TGTGCCAGCAGTTTATATACTAGCCCCCAAGAGACCCAGTACTTC. Protein: CASSLYTSPQETQYF.

The sample holds a few counts of this clonotype. The genes are TRBV24-1 and TRBJ2-3; no firm D call. The CDR3 spans 16 residues. CDR1 and CDR2 from the germline V gene are KGHDR and SFDVKD. V lost 4 bases to trimming and J lost 3 bases, with 16 bases between them. This chain's CDR3 is CATSEPGSVSTDTQYF. The CDR3 region has the DNA TGTGCCACCAGTGAGCCGGGTTCGGTTTCGACAGATACGCAGTATTTT.

The chain employs TRBV5-1 and TRBJ2-1; possibly TRBD1 for D (5 bases). The CDR3 consists of 13 residues. Germline CDR1 reads SGHRS; CDR2 reads YFSETQ. V lost 5 bases and J lost 9, with 15 bases in between. The CDR3 sequence is CASRWGPECEQFF. CDR3 DNA sequence: TGCGCCAGCAGGTGGGGCCCGGAGTGTGAGCAGTTCTTC.

This clonotype was recorded at least ten times. The gene calls are TRBV7-2 and TRBJ1-1; D gene ambiguous. Trimming stripped 0 bases from V and 3 bases from J, with 11 bases between. Germline CDR1 is SGHTA and CDR2 is FQGNSA. The CDR3 totals 15 residues. CDR3 region: CASSLAGIGDTEAFF. CDR3 nucleotides: TGTGCCAGCAGCTTAGCAGGGATTGGCGACACTGAAGCTTTCTTT.

The chain uses TRBV30 and TRBJ2-6; D is ambiguous. The CDR3 has 16 amino acids. Deletions cut 6 bases from V and 0 bases from J, with 15 bases between. Per the germline V gene, CDR1 is GTSNPN and CDR2 is SVGIG (reference sequence). The CDR3 sequence: CACTEIPYSGANVLTF. CDR3 coding DNA: TGTGCCTGCACAGAAATACCCTACTCTGGGGCCAACGTCCTGACTTTC.

This clonotype has a count of ten or more. This chain connects TRBV20-1 to TRBJ2-1, with 13 positions matching TRBD2. J was trimmed by 8 bases and V by 0 bases; bases with no gene match: 4. Germline lookup yields CDR1 DFQATT and CDR2 SNEGSKA (reference sequence). CDR3 length equals 15 residues. CDR3 sequence: CSARDFGLAGDEQFF. In nucleotides, the CDR3 is TGCAGTGCTAGAGATTTCGGACTAGCGGGAGATGAGCAGTTCTTC.

The V gene is TRBV6-1, the J gene TRBJ2-7; possibly TRBD1 or TRBD2 for D (6 bases each). With 6 bases removed from V and 3 bases from J, the gap between germline ends came to 15 bases. Germline values: CDR1 MNHNS, CDR2 SASEGT. This CDR3 has 14 residues. The CDR3, as DNA: TGTGCCAGCAGGGGGGGAATAGGGGGCTACGAGCAGTACTTC. Its protein is CASRGGIGGYEQYF.

This clonotype occurred once. A junction end diverges from the germline sequence, so it may reflect a read error. The J gene is TRBJ2-7, the V gene TRBV27, with 9 bases aligning to TRBD2. There are 16 residues in the CDR3. Per germline, CDR1 MNHEY and CDR2 SMNVEV (reference sequence). The CDR3 DNA reads as TGTGCCAGCAGTTTCCTTAGCGGGAGTGGGTCCTACGATCAGTACTTC. Protein: CASSFLSGSGSYDQYF.

The sample holds a few counts of this clonotype. V usage is TRBV2 and J usage is TRBJ2-1, with D maybe TRBD2 (6 bases). The germline gives CDR1 SNHLY, CDR2 FYNNEI. Trimming left V 1 base short and J 4 bases short, with 11 bases between. The CDR3 sequence is 15 residues long. This chain's CDR3 is CASSEVGRRYNEQFF. The CDR3 DNA reads TGTGCCAGCAGTGAAGTCGGGAGAAGGTACAATGAGCAGTTCTTC.

This clonotype is medium-sized. This sequence joins TRBV28 and TRBJ2-5, with 9 bases aligning to TRBD2. CDR1 is MDHEN and CDR2 is SYDVKM in the germline V gene. The CDR3 has 16 residues. J was trimmed by 7 bases and V by 3 bases; bases with no gene match: 12. This CDR3 is CASSLRLAASKGTQYF. In nucleotides, the CDR3 is TGTGCCAGCAGTTTGCGACTAGCGGCCTCGAAGGGGACCCAGTACTTC.

Judged by abundance, this clonotype is medium-sized. The V gene is TRBV20-1, the J gene TRBJ2-2; D call uncertain. Per the germline V gene, CDR1 is DFQATT and CDR2 is SNEGSKA (reference sequence). V was cut by 4 bases and J by 5 bases, with 8 bases left in between. This CDR3 is built from 12 residues. The CDR3 DNA is TGCAGTGCTAAAGGGATGACCGGGGAGCTGTTTTTT. Its protein is CSAKGMTGELFF.

There are a few counts of this clonotype. The rearrangement uses TRBV7-3 and TRBJ2-3, with D possibly being TRBD1 or TRBD2 (7 bases each). The V end lost 7 bases, the J end lost 1 base, and 18 bases lay between the germline ends. Germline V gene data show CDR1 as SGHTA and CDR2 as FQGTGA. The CDR3 loop spans 16 amino acids. CDR3 in amino acids: CASNSLAGGGTDTQYF. The CDR3 nucleotides read TGTGCCAGCAACTCCCTCGCAGGGGGGGGCACAGATACGCAGTATTTT.

This clonotype has a count of ten or more. The chain recombines TRBV11-2 with TRBJ2-7; the D call may be TRBD1 or TRBD2 (5 bases each). This CDR3 comprises 12 residues. The V gene lost 5 bases and the J gene lost 9 bases, with 14 bases spanning the gap. CDR1 SGHAT and CDR2 FQNNGV come from the germline V gene. The CDR3 protein is CASSPGFEGQYF. The CDR3 region has the DNA TGTGCCAGCAGCCCAGGGTTCGAGGGGCAGTACTTC.

V and J are TRBV4-1 and TRBJ1-4, with D possibly matching TRBD1 (5 bases). Trimming stripped 1 base from V and 5 bases from J, with 14 bases between. Germline V lookup: CDR1 MGHRA, CDR2 YSYEKL. CDR3 length equals 16 residues. The CDR3 sequence is CASSQAITGSNEKLFF. CDR3 sequence (DNA): TGCGCCAGCAGCCAAGCCATTACAGGTTCGAATGAAAAACTGTTTTTT.